The 28 T cell receptor beta chains given below trace back to one sample, sequenced in a study of T-cell memory formation after mild COVID-19. MiXCR, applied by TCRdb to the 5' RACE reads, yields one record per CDR3 protein. The sample contains 250,000 to 350,000 distinct CDR3 sequences, 15% to 20% of which appear only once. Sequencing input: PBMCs or a T cell subset sorted from them (not recorded which). Receptors were obtained from a man younger than 35 who had mild COVID-19 (a few samples of this study predate the infection). Cell type and time point are not known.

There are a few counts of this clonotype. The chain uses TRBV9 and TRBJ1-1; a possible D gene is TRBD1 (6 bases). V was clipped by 0 bases and J by 8 bases, with 8 bases between them. The CDR3 has 12 amino acids. Germline V gives CDR1 SGDLS, CDR2 YYNGEE. The CDR3 DNA reads TGTGCCAGCAGCGTAGCAGGACAGGAAGCTTTCTTT. It codes for CASSVAGQEAFF.

This clonotype was seen only a few times. The V and J genes are TRBV5-1 and TRBJ2-1; D is unresolved. Germline V gives CDR1 SGHRS, CDR2 YFSETQ. Trimming removed 0 bases from V and 9 bases from J, with 10 bases in between. There are 13 residues in the CDR3. Written as DNA, the CDR3 is TGCGCCAGCAGCTTGGAGGGCAGATTTGAGCAGTTCTTC. Protein product: CASSLEGRFEQFF.

The rearrangement links TRBV5-1 to TRBJ2-2; 7 positions match TRBD1. Germline loops: CDR1 SGHRS, CDR2 YFSETQ. This CDR3 has 16 amino acids. The V and J ends lost 3 bases and 4 bases, in that order; junction bases with no gene match: 9. This chain's CDR3 is CASSSSTGTITGELFF. The CDR3 DNA follows: TGCGCCAGCAGCTCCTCGACAGGGACCATCACCGGGGAGCTGTTTTTT.

The chain recombines TRBV11-2 with TRBJ2-2; no clear D. The germline CDR1 and CDR2 sequences are SGHAT and FQNNGV. The V and J ends lost 3 bases and 5 bases respectively, with 7 bases between them. The CDR3 spans 13 residues. The CDR3 DNA follows: TGTGCCAGCAGCTTTTATGCGACCGGGGAGCTGTTTTTT. Translation: CASSFYATGELFF.

This chain links TRBV4-1 with TRBJ1-6, with 9 bases fitting TRBD1. The CDR3 extends over 20 amino acids. CDR1 and CDR2 (germline): MGHRA, YSYEKL. With 4 bases clipped from V and 5 bases from J, the junction kept 18 bases outside the gene matches. Here the CDR3 reads CASSPRGLGTGSADNSPLHF. CDR3 DNA: TGCGCCAGCAGCCCGCGGGGCCTGGGGACAGGGAGCGCAGATAATTCACCCCTCCACTTT.

This clonotype was observed a few times. This chain uses TRBV7-2 with TRBJ2-3; D may be TRBD1 (6 bases). The V gene lost 4 bases and the J gene lost 2 bases, with 13 bases spanning the gap. CDR1 SGHTA and CDR2 FQGNSA come from the germline V gene. The CDR3 spans 15 residues. Here the CDR3 DNA reads TGTGCCAGCAGCTCCGGGGACACCAACACAGATACGCAGTATTTT. Amino acid sequence: CASSSGDTNTDTQYF.

V and J are TRBV2 and TRBJ1-5; D perhaps matches TRBD1 (5 bases). Trimming removed 7 bases at V and 0 bases at J, with 7 bases between. Looked up from germline, CDR1 is SNHLY and CDR2 is FYNNEI. CDR3 length equals 13 residues. CDR3 DNA: TGTGCCAGCATGGGGGATAGCAATCAGCCCCAGCATTTT. This codes for CASMGDSNQPQHF.

This clonotype was detected a few times. The chain employs TRBV5-6 and TRBJ1-5; D gene unclear. This CDR3 contains 14 residues. The germline V gene has CDR1 SGHDT and CDR2 YYEEEE. The V gene lost 2 bases and the J gene lost 7 bases, with 13 bases spanning the gap. Here the CDR3 reads CASSFFRGVQPQHF. In nucleotides, the CDR3 is TGTGCCAGCAGCTTCTTTCGCGGGGTGCAGCCCCAGCATTTT.

This clonotype was observed a handful of times. This chain connects TRBV27 to TRBJ2-3; possibly TRBD2 for D (6 bases). The length of the CDR3 is 16 residues. Germline assignment: CDR1 MNHEY and CDR2 SMNVEV (reference sequence). The V end lost 2 bases, the J end lost 1 base, and 13 bases lay between the germline ends. The CDR3 DNA reads as TGTGCCAGCAGTTTACGTACTAGCTTCCGCACAGATACGCAGTATTTT. Translating gives CASSLRTSFRTDTQYF.

This clonotype was observed at least ten times. In DNA, the CDR3 is TGTGCCAGCAGCTTAGGGGCAGGTCCTTGGGAGCAGTACGTC. It translates to CASSLGAGPWEQYV. The V call is TRBV7-2, the J call TRBJ2-7; D call uncertain. V gave up 1 base and J gave up 7 bases, with 14 bases separating them. Germline V gives CDR1 SGHTA, CDR2 FQGNSA. The length of the CDR3 is 14 residues.

This clonotype was recorded a few times. The chain is built from TRBV6-1 and TRBJ1-1, with 8 bases identical to TRBD1. The germline gives CDR1 MNHNS, CDR2 SASEGT. This CDR3 contains 15 residues. The trim removed 0 bases at V and 4 bases at J, leaving 4 bases unmatched. CDR3 in DNA: TGTGCCAGCAGTGAAGCCCCCACAGGGGGCACTGAAGCTTTCTTT. Translated: CASSEAPTGGTEAFF.

This clonotype appeared a few times. The chain carries TRBV10-3 and TRBJ2-5, with D possibly matching TRBD2 (7 bases). The V end was cut by 11 bases, the J end by 3 bases, with 19 bases between. CDR3 length equals 14 residues. Per germline, CDR1 ENHRY and CDR2 SYGVKD. CDR3 DNA sequence: TGTGCCTCCAGAAGGGGGGGAGTAGAAGAGACCCAGTACTTC. This translates into CASRRGGVEETQYF.

The sample holds a few counts of this clonotype. As DNA, the CDR3 is TGTGCCAGCAGTCCGGCAGATCAGAACACTGAAGCTTTCTTT. Its protein is CASSPADQNTEAFF. V and J are TRBV6-5 and TRBJ1-1; D gene uncertain. The CDR3 spans 14 residues. In germline, CDR1 is MNHEY, CDR2 SVGAGI. The ends were cut back, 5 bases at V and 1 base at J, with 11 bases in the middle.

To note about this clonotype: Germline and junction disagree at one end, which may indicate a read error. The chain employs TRBV7-2 and TRBJ2-3; 8 bases align to TRBD1. The CDR3 sequence is 13 residues long. Germline CDR1 SGHTA, CDR2 FQGNSA. The CDR3 nucleotides read TGTGCCAGCAGCTTCGGTCTGGGACAGGACAGAGTTTTT. Translation: CASSFGLGQDRVF.

The V gene is TRBV4-1, the J gene TRBJ2-5; 7 bases line up with TRBD1. This CDR3 is built from 14 residues. Germline CDR1 is MGHRA and CDR2 is YSYEKL. The V and J ends lost 2 bases and 1 base, in that order; junction bases with no gene match: 1. CDR3 nucleotides: TGCGCCAGCAGCCAATACAGGGGCCAAGAGACCCAGTACTTC. This codes for CASSQYRGQETQYF.

This clonotype showed up just a few times. This CDR3 reads CASSQVLEVGAKNIQYF. CDR3 in DNA: TGCGCCAGCAGCCAAGTCCTGGAAGTGGGAGCCAAAAACATTCAGTACTTC. The chain combines TRBV4-1 with TRBJ2-4; no definite D call. Germline-derived CDR1 and CDR2 are MGHRA and YSYEKL. This CDR3 spans 17 amino acids. V lost 1 base and J lost 0, with 13 bases in between.

This sequence joins TRBV12-3 or TRBV12-4 and TRBJ1-2, with TRBD1 matching 8 bases. J gave up 3 bases and V 3 bases, and 3 bases lay outside the gene matches. The CDR3 is made up of 14 amino acids. The CDR3 DNA follows: TGTGCCAGCAGTTTCAGGGGGCCAGACTATGGCTACACCTTC. Protein product: CASSFRGPDYGYTF.

This clonotype was picked up a small number of times. The chain couples TRBV7-9 to TRBJ2-1; TRBD1 might be the D (6 bases). Germline V gene lookup returns CDR1 SEHNR and CDR2 FQNEAQ (reference sequence). The V and J ends lost 4 bases and 3 bases respectively, with 13 bases between them. The CDR3 sequence is 15 residues long. The DNA for the CDR3 is TGTGCCAGCAGCTCATCCGGGACATACTACAATGAGCAGTTCTTC. This translates into CASSSSGTYYNEQFF.

This clonotype was counted only a few times. The chain recombines TRBV6-5 with TRBJ1-2; D may be TRBD1 (6 bases). Germline values: CDR1 MNHEY, CDR2 SVGAGI. Trimming left V 6 bases short and J 8 bases short, with 19 bases between. This CDR3 has 14 amino acids. DNA for the CDR3: TGTGCCAGCAGCCGGGGGCCGCTCCGGGGAGGCTACACCTTC. This sequence encodes CASSRGPLRGGYTF.

The chain combines TRBV30 with TRBJ2-1, with D perhaps being TRBD1 or TRBD2 (5 bases each). Trimming shortened V by 2 bases and J by 10 bases, and 24 bases separated the two germline ends. This CDR3 is built from 16 residues. Germline CDR1 reads GTSNPN; CDR2 reads SVGIG (reference sequence). CDR3 DNA sequence: TGTGCCTGGAGTACCGGATGGGGACGCCCCGGAAGGGAGCAGTTCTTC. Amino acid sequence: CAWSTGWGRPGREQFF.

The chain has TRBV5-6 and TRBJ2-7, with D perhaps being TRBD1 or TRBD2 (5 bases each). V shed 6 bases and J shed 2 bases, with 15 bases lying between them. Germline V CDR1 and CDR2: SGHDT, YYEEEE. CDR3 length: 14 amino acids. CDR3 in amino acids: CASTPLGDPYEQYF. As DNA, the CDR3 is TGTGCCAGCACCCCTTTGGGGGATCCCTACGAGCAGTACTTC. The variable domain in full, completed from reference TRBV5-6 and TRBJ2-7, reads DAGVTQSPTHLIKTRGQQVTLRCSPKSGHDTVSWYQQALGQGPQFIFQYYEEEERQRGNFPDRFSGHQFPNYSSELNVNALLLGDSALYLCASTPLGDPYEQYFGPGTRLTVT.

This sequence joins TRBV7-2 and TRBJ2-2, with 7 bases fitting TRBD1. This CDR3 spans 16 amino acids. Germline lookup yields CDR1 SGHTA and CDR2 FQGNSA. V gave up 5 bases and J gave up 7 bases; unmatched junction bases: 13. CDR3 region: CASSGPGTAFVGELFF. CDR3 in DNA: TGTGCCAGCAGCGGGCCCGGGACAGCTTTTGTCGGGGAGCTGTTTTTT.

This clonotype was detected a few times. The chain is built from TRBV7-3 and TRBJ2-3, with TRBD2 matching 10 bases. The CDR3 length is 15 residues. CDR1 and CDR2 from the germline V gene are SGHTA and FQGTGA. V was clipped by 2 bases and J by 3 bases; unmatched bases: 2. CDR3 bases: TGTGCCAGCAGCTTAGGGACTAGCGTAACAGATACGCAGTATTTT. Amino acids: CASSLGTSVTDTQYF.

This clonotype appeared a single time. V gene TRBV20-1 combines with J gene TRBJ2-2, with D possibly called TRBD1 or TRBD2 (5 bases each). Trimming removed 5 bases at V and 2 bases at J, with 9 bases between. CDR3 size: 13 residues. CDR1 and CDR2 from the germline V gene are DFQATT and SNEGSKA (reference sequence). The CDR3 coding sequence is TGCAGTGCTTCCGGGACCAACACCGGGGAGCTGTTTTTT. The encoded protein is CSASGTNTGELFF.

The sample holds a few counts of this clonotype. The V and J genes are TRBV7-6 and TRBJ2-3; TRBD1 might be the D (6 bases). Between the trimmed V and J ends, which lost 2 bases and 2 bases, there was a span of 11 bases. The germline gives CDR1 SGHVS, CDR2 FNYEAQ. This CDR3 comprises 15 residues. The CDR3 is CASSLFRGHTDTQYF. The CDR3 DNA reads TGTGCCAGCAGCTTATTCAGGGGACACACAGATACGCAGTATTTT.

The V gene is TRBV5-1, the J gene TRBJ2-7; D is undetermined. Germline lookup yields CDR1 SGHRS and CDR2 YFSETQ. Trimming removed 3 bases from V and 0 bases from J, with 7 bases in between. The CDR3 extends over 13 amino acids. The CDR3 nucleotides are TGCGCCAGCAGCTCCGCGAGCTCCTACGAGCAGTACTTC. It specifies CASSSASSYEQYF.

A remark on this clonotype: Germline is not matched at one junction end, which may reflect a read error. This sequence joins TRBV20-1 and TRBJ2-5; 8 bases agree with TRBD1. CDR3 size: 15 residues. Germline loops: CDR1 DFQATT, CDR2 SNEGSKA (reference sequence). The CDR3 DNA sequence: TGCAGTGCCCCAGGACAGGGCTGGTACCAAGAGACCAAGTACTTC. Its translation: CSAPGQGWYQETKYF.

The chain is built from TRBV9 and TRBJ2-7, with 8 bases that match TRBD2. Germline trimming cut 0 bases from V and 3 bases from J; bases unmatched to any gene: 2. Germline lookup yields CDR1 SGDLS and CDR2 YYNGEE. CDR3 size: 14 residues. CDR3 residues: CASSVAAGGYEQYF. CDR3 bases: TGTGCCAGCAGCGTAGCCGCGGGGGGCTACGAGCAGTACTTC.